The rows below give T cell receptor beta chains drawn from one sample of a study of OX40 agonist ivuxolimab in advanced cancers. Profiling relied on immunoSEQ multiplex PCR, and the TCRdb table lists in-frame clones only, not all of them. The sample holds roughly 36,000 clones; about 70% are singletons and the top ten take roughly 18%. This sample comprised CD4+ or CD8+ T cells sorted from blood, obtained in a trial of the OX40 agonist ivuxolimab. These receptors all stem from an adult with an advanced solid tumor such as melanoma, head and neck, liver or kidney cancer. Each CDR3 is given with its conserved first and last residue. Each record gives: J gene, D gene, clone size, V gene, CDR3 protein, CDR3 DNA. The D gene is left open where the match is weak. Only part of the rows carry a size: once, few, many, or a class if the clone is expanded.

J gene: TRBJ2-1; D gene: -; clone size: -; V gene: TRBV30; CDR3 protein: CAWSELVGVRSYNEQFF; CDR3 DNA: TGTGCCTGGAGTGAATTGGTGGGAGTAAGATCCTACAATGAGCAGTTCTTC
J gene: TRBJ1-1; D gene: TRBD1; clone size: -; V gene: TRBV19; CDR3 protein: CASSIDRQGPNTEAFF; CDR3 DNA: TGTGCCAGTAGTATAGATCGACAGGGCCCGAACACTGAAGCTTTCTTT
J gene: TRBJ2-1; D gene: -; clone size: -; V gene: TRBV6-1; CDR3 protein: CASRDRISSYNEQFF; CDR3 DNA: TGTGCCAGCAGAGACAGGATTAGCTCCTACAATGAGCAGTTCTTC
J gene: TRBJ1-1; D gene: -; clone size: -; V gene: TRBV4-1; CDR3 protein: CASSQPAAQANTEAFF; CDR3 DNA: TGCGCCAGCAGCCAACCAGCGGCGCAGGCGAACACTGAAGCTTTCTTT
J gene: TRBJ2-2; D gene: -; clone size: -; V gene: TRBV5-4; CDR3 protein: CASSLPANTGELFF; CDR3 DNA: TGTGCCAGCAGCTTGCCGGCGAACACCGGGGAGCTGTTTTTT
J gene: TRBJ1-5; D gene: -; clone size: -; V gene: TRBV27; CDR3 protein: CASSAGQSSNQPQHF; CDR3 DNA: TGTGCCAGCAGTGCCGGACAGTCTAGCAATCAGCCCCAGCATTTT
J gene: TRBJ2-4; D gene: TRBD1; clone size: -; V gene: TRBV9; CDR3 protein: CASSVGDSIAKNIQYF; CDR3 DNA: TGTGCCAGCAGCGTAGGGGACAGCATAGCCAAAAACATTCAGTACTTC
J gene: TRBJ1-1; D gene: TRBD1; clone size: -; V gene: TRBV4-1; CDR3 protein: CASSQHDRGFDTEAFF; CDR3 DNA: TGCGCCAGCAGCCAACACGACAGGGGGTTCGACACTGAAGCTTTCTTT
J gene: TRBJ1-6; D gene: TRBD1; clone size: -; V gene: TRBV10-3; CDR3 protein: CAISPGQDNSPLHF; CDR3 DNA: TGTGCCATCAGCCCGGGACAGGATAATTCACCCCTCCACTTT
J gene: TRBJ2-6; D gene: -; clone size: -; V gene: TRBV19; CDR3 protein: CASSRNGNSGANVLTF; CDR3 DNA: TGTGCCAGTAGTAGAAACGGGAACTCTGGGGCCAACGTCCTGACTTTC
J gene: TRBJ1-2; D gene: -; clone size: -; V gene: TRBV6-1; CDR3 protein: CASSEPVRSYYGYTF; CDR3 DNA: TGTGCCAGCAGTGAACCGGTCAGGTCCTACTATGGCTACACCTTC
J gene: TRBJ1-1; D gene: TRBD1; clone size: -; V gene: TRBV7-2; CDR3 protein: CASSFAGGYTEAFF; CDR3 DNA: TGTGCCAGCAGCTTCGCAGGGGGATATACTGAAGCTTTCTTT
J gene: TRBJ1-1; D gene: TRBD1; clone size: -; V gene: TRBV5-1; CDR3 protein: CASSTGQGLEAFF; CDR3 DNA: TGCGCCAGCAGTACAGGACAGGGGCTTGAAGCTTTCTTT
J gene: TRBJ2-5; D gene: TRBD1; clone size: -; V gene: TRBV19; CDR3 protein: CASSIDSFTGERNF; CDR3 DNA: TGTGCCAGTAGTATAGACTCTTTTACAGGGGAGAGAAACTTC
J gene: TRBJ1-4; D gene: TRBD1; clone size: -; V gene: TRBV30; CDR3 protein: CAWSVLTGIQEKLFF; CDR3 DNA: TGTGCCTGGAGTGTACTGACAGGGATCCAAGAAAAACTGTTTTTT
J gene: TRBJ1-4; D gene: -; clone size: -; V gene: TRBV18; CDR3 protein: CASSGDPTNEKLFF; CDR3 DNA: TGTGCCAGCTCAGGGGACCCAACTAATGAAAAACTGTTTTTT
J gene: TRBJ1-4; D gene: -; clone size: -; V gene: TRBV30; CDR3 protein: CAWSLGRISEKLFF; CDR3 DNA: TGTGCCTGGAGTCTAGGGCGAATCTCTGAAAAACTGTTTTTT
J gene: TRBJ2-5; D gene: TRBD2; clone size: once; V gene: TRBV9; CDR3 protein: CASSTGLAGGQETQYF; CDR3 DNA: TGTGCCAGCAGCACGGGACTAGCGGGGGGGCAAGAGACCCAGTACTTC
J gene: TRBJ2-3; D gene: TRBD1; clone size: -; V gene: TRBV6-1; CDR3 protein: CASSKLQGVLDTQYF; CDR3 DNA: TGTGCCAGCAGTAAATTACAGGGGGTCCTGGATACGCAGTATTTT
J gene: TRBJ2-2; D gene: TRBD1; clone size: -; V gene: TRBV9; CDR3 protein: CASSAPTGGGTGELFF; CDR3 DNA: TGTGCCAGCAGCGCCCCGACAGGGGGCGGCACCGGGGAGCTGTTTTTT
J gene: TRBJ1-5; D gene: -; clone size: once; V gene: TRBV4-1; CDR3 protein: CASSQGNFRADQPQHF; CDR3 DNA: TGCGCCAGCAGCCAGGGTAATTTTCGAGCTGATCAGCCCCAGCATTTT
J gene: TRBJ1-2; D gene: TRBD1; clone size: -; V gene: TRBV7-8; CDR3 protein: CASSLGDSYGYTF; CDR3 DNA: TGTGCCAGCAGCTTGGGGGACAGCTATGGCTACACCTTC
J gene: TRBJ2-1; D gene: -; clone size: -; V gene: TRBV7-2; CDR3 protein: CASRMPSYNEQFF; CDR3 DNA: TGTGCCAGCAGGATGCCCTCCTACAATGAGCAGTTCTTC
J gene: TRBJ1-1; D gene: -; clone size: -; V gene: TRBV20-1; CDR3 protein: CSARVSTEAFF; CDR3 DNA: TGCAGTGCTAGAGTTAGTACTGAAGCTTTCTTT
J gene: TRBJ1-1; D gene: -; clone size: -; V gene: TRBV5-1; CDR3 protein: CASSLIRGAGNTEAFF; CDR3 DNA: TGCGCCAGCAGCTTGATCAGGGGCGCGGGGAACACTGAAGCTTTCTTT
J gene: TRBJ2-1; D gene: -; clone size: once; V gene: TRBV2; CDR3 protein: CASAGFNEQFF; CDR3 DNA: TGTGCCAGCGCGGGGTTCAATGAGCAGTTCTTC
J gene: TRBJ1-5; D gene: -; clone size: -; V gene: TRBV6-5; CDR3 protein: CASGRNSLNQPQHF; CDR3 DNA: TGTGCCTCAGGGCGGAACAGCCTCAATCAGCCCCAGCATTTT
J gene: TRBJ2-2; D gene: -; clone size: -; V gene: TRBV2; CDR3 protein: CARRGGAVSTGELFF; CDR3 DNA: TGTGCCAGAAGGGGGGGGGCCGTCTCCACCGGGGAGCTGTTTTTT
J gene: TRBJ2-3; D gene: TRBD2; clone size: -; V gene: TRBV19; CDR3 protein: CASGPGTSRTDTQYF; CDR3 DNA: TGTGCCAGTGGGCCCGGGACTAGCAGGACAGATACGCAGTATTTT
J gene: TRBJ2-5; D gene: TRBD2; clone size: -; V gene: TRBV19; CDR3 protein: CASSQALAGGRETQYF; CDR3 DNA: TGTGCCAGTAGTCAAGCCCTAGCGGGGGGACGAGAGACCCAGTACTTC
J gene: TRBJ2-2; D gene: -; clone size: medium-sized; V gene: TRBV14; CDR3 protein: CASSLLAVGGELFF; CDR3 DNA: TGTGCCAGCAGCCTCCTCGCGGTCGGCGGGGAGCTGTTTTTT
J gene: TRBJ2-2; D gene: TRBD1; clone size: -; V gene: TRBV7-3; CDR3 protein: CASSPRGQGGGELFF; CDR3 DNA: TGTGCCAGCAGCCCACGGGGACAGGGCGGCGGGGAGCTGTTTTTT
J gene: TRBJ2-7; D gene: -; clone size: -; V gene: TRBV6-1; CDR3 protein: CASSELGFPYEQYF; CDR3 DNA: TGTGCCAGCAGTGAATTGGGATTTCCCTACGAGCAGTACTTC
J gene: TRBJ1-5; D gene: -; clone size: -; V gene: TRBV19; CDR3 protein: CASSTSDSYNQPQHF; CDR3 DNA: TGTGCCAGTAGTACATCCGACAGTTACAATCAGCCCCAGCATTTT
J gene: TRBJ2-3; D gene: TRBD1; clone size: -; V gene: TRBV11-2; CDR3 protein: CASRTRTGDDTQYF; CDR3 DNA: TGTGCCAGCAGAACCCGGACAGGGGACGATACGCAGTATTTT
J gene: TRBJ1-1; D gene: -; clone size: few; V gene: TRBV27; CDR3 protein: CASSRSGRVTEAFF; CDR3 DNA: TGTGCCAGCAGTCGAAGCGGAAGGGTCACTGAAGCTTTCTTT
J gene: TRBJ2-3; D gene: -; clone size: -; V gene: TRBV6-1; CDR3 protein: CASSYRADTQYF; CDR3 DNA: TGTGCCAGCAGCTACAGGGCAGATACGCAGTATTTT
J gene: TRBJ1-2; D gene: -; clone size: once; V gene: TRBV11-2; CDR3 protein: CASSLGRDGYTF; CDR3 DNA: TGTGCCAGCAGCTTAGGCAGGGATGGCTACACCTTC
J gene: TRBJ2-1; D gene: TRBD2; clone size: once; V gene: TRBV5-6; CDR3 protein: CASSLVSSGGASYNEQFF; CDR3 DNA: TGTGCCAGCAGCTTGGTTTCTAGCGGGGGGGCCTCCTACAATGAGCAGTTCTTC
J gene: TRBJ2-3; D gene: TRBD2; clone size: few; V gene: TRBV9; CDR3 protein: CASSGDSGETDTQYF; CDR3 DNA: TGTGCCAGCAGCGGGGATAGCGGGGAGACAGATACGCAGTATTTT
J gene: TRBJ2-5; D gene: -; clone size: -; V gene: TRBV5-1; CDR3 protein: CASSGGTAQETQYF; CDR3 DNA: TGCGCCAGCAGCGGAGGGACAGCCCAAGAGACCCAGTACTTC
J gene: TRBJ2-7; D gene: -; clone size: -; V gene: TRBV6-1; CDR3 protein: CASRLRQTYEQYF; CDR3 DNA: TGTGCCAGCAGGCTAAGACAAACCTACGAGCAGTACTTC
J gene: TRBJ1-6; D gene: -; clone size: -; V gene: TRBV5-1; CDR3 protein: CASTDLDSSYNSPLHF; CDR3 DNA: TGCGCCAGCACCGATCTGGACAGCTCCTATAATTCACCCCTCCACTTT
J gene: TRBJ1-5; D gene: -; clone size: few; V gene: TRBV2; CDR3 protein: CASREKRAGTQHF; CDR3 DNA: TGTGCCAGCAGGGAGAAGCGGGCAGGGACCCAGCATTTT
J gene: TRBJ2-1; D gene: -; clone size: -; V gene: TRBV7-7; CDR3 protein: CASSLNDRDNEQFF; CDR3 DNA: TGTGCCAGCAGCTTAAATGACCGGGACAATGAGCAGTTCTTC
J gene: TRBJ2-7; D gene: -; clone size: many; V gene: TRBV15; CDR3 protein: CATSRGLKQGTYEQYF; CDR3 DNA: TGTGCCACCAGCAGGGGACTGAAACAGGGCACGTACGAGCAGTACTTC
J gene: TRBJ1-2; D gene: -; clone size: few; V gene: TRBV2; CDR3 protein: CASSGDGSYGYTF; CDR3 DNA: TGTGCCAGCAGTGGGGACGGTTCCTATGGCTACACCTTC
J gene: TRBJ1-6; D gene: TRBD1; clone size: few; V gene: TRBV10-1; CDR3 protein: CASSESTGGNSPLHF; CDR3 DNA: TGCGCCAGCAGTGAGTCGACAGGGGGTAATTCACCCCTCCACTTT
J gene: TRBJ2-1; D gene: -; clone size: -; V gene: TRBV2; CDR3 protein: CASSEVIRDNEQFF; CDR3 DNA: TGTGCCAGCAGTGAAGTTATCCGGGACAATGAGCAGTTCTTC
J gene: TRBJ2-5; D gene: -; clone size: -; V gene: TRBV5-1; CDR3 protein: CASSLVGNPQYF; CDR3 DNA: TGCGCCAGCAGCTTGGTGGGGAACCCACAGTACTTC
J gene: TRBJ2-6; D gene: -; clone size: -; V gene: TRBV5-1; CDR3 protein: CASSLDSSGANVLTF; CDR3 DNA: TGCGCCAGCAGCTTGGACAGCTCTGGGGCCAACGTCCTGACTTTC
J gene: TRBJ1-2; D gene: TRBD1; clone size: -; V gene: TRBV27; CDR3 protein: CASSPDRVYYGYTF; CDR3 DNA: TGTGCCAGCAGCCCGGACAGGGTGTACTATGGCTACACCTTC